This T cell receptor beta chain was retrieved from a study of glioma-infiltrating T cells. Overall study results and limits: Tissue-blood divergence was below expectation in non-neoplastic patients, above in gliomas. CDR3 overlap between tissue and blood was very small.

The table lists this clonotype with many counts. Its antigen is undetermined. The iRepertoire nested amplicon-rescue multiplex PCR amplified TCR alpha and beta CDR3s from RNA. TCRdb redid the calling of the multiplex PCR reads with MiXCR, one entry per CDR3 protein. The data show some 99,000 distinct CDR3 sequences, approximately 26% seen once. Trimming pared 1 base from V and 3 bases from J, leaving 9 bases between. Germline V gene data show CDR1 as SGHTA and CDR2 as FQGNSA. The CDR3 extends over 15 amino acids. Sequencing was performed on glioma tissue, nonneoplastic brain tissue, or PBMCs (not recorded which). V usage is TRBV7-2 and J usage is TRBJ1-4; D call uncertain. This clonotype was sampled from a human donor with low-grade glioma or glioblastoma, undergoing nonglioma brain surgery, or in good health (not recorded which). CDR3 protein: CASSLVYGSNEKLFF. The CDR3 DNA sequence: TGTGCCAGCAGCTTAGTCTACGGGTCTAATGAAAAACTGTTTTTT. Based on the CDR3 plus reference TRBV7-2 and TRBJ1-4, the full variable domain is GAGVSQSPSNKVTEKGKDVELRCDPISGHTALYWYRQSLGQGLEFLIYFQGNSAPDKSGLPSDRFSAERTGGSVSTLTIQRTQQEDSAVYLCASSLVYGSNEKLFFGSGTQLSVL.